The T cell receptor beta chain described here comes from a study of shared clonotypes between healthy human individuals. CDR3 length equals 14 residues. Trimming removed 5 bases from V and 2 bases from J, with 10 bases in between. CDR1 is SGDLS and CDR2 is YYNGEE in the germline V gene. Every contributor of samples was a Caucasian grown-up residing in Nashville, Tennessee. In the original processing: Junction-only sequences without quality scores were provided by ImmunoSEQ, so filtering was different. The table came from immunoSEQ multiplex PCR; TCRdb's copy has only in-frame clones and leaves some out. V and J calls and clone size are given by that table; D and trimming were obtained from the DNA. Of about 640,000 clones listed, about two thirds are singletons. Details on this clone: Its matching antigen is unknown.

Study-wide results and limits: Estimated richness values were generally larger in naive subsets than in memory subsets.

What was sequenced was memory CD4+ T cells sorted from blood. The sample's subset: CD45RA-negative fraction. This clonotype originated in a woman aged 30 to 39 in good health. J is TRBJ1-4 and V is TRBV9, with no clear D. The CDR3: CASRAEGTNEKLFF. In DNA form, the CDR3 reads TGTGCCAGCAGGGCCGAAGGGACTAATGAAAAACTGTTTTTT.